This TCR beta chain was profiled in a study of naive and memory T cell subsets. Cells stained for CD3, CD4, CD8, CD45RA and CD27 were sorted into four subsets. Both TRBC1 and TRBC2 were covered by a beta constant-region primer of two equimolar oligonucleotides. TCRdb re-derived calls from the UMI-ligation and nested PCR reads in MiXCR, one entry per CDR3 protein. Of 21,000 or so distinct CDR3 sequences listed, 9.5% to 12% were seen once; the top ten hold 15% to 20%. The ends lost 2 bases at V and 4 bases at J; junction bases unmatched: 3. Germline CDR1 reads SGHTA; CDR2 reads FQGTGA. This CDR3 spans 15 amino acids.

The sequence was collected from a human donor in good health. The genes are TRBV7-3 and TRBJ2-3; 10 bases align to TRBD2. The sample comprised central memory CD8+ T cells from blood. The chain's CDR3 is CASSLSAGGADTQYF. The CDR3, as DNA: TGTGCCAGCAGCTTATCAGCGGGAGGGGCAGATACGCAGTATTTT. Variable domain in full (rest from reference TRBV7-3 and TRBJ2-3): GAGVSQTPSNKVTEKGKYVELRCDPISGHTALYWYRQSLGQGPEFLIYFQGTGAADDSGLPNDRFFAVRPEGSVSTLKIQRTERGDSAVYLCASSLSAGGADTQYFGPGTRLTVL.